This T cell receptor (beta chain) was recovered during a study of cytomegalovirus exposure and HLA in healthy donors. General study results and limits: According to reports, the classifier identified cytomegalovirus status with high specificity and sensitivity.

A word on this clone: The antigen remains undetermined.

Assay: immunoSEQ multiplex PCR; the TCRdb copy retains only in-frame clones and omits some. The data contain some 330,000 clones, roughly 85% of them seen just once; the ten biggest clones take up more than 0.8%. The CDR3 spans 18 residues. Germline values: CDR1 MGHRA, CDR2 YSYEKL. V lost 4 bases and J lost 4, with 22 bases in between. Material for sequencing was PBMCs. The receptor's source is a young woman in good health and CMV-seronegative. The chain couples TRBV4-1 to TRBJ2-2, with TRBD2 as a possible D gene (6 bases). CDR3 amino acids: CASSLTPGGGIGTGELFF. The DNA for the CDR3 is TGCGCCAGCAGCCTTACACCGGGTGGCGGGATTGGCACCGGGGAGCTGTTTTTT.